The 4 T cell receptor beta chains presented below share a single source sample, sequenced in a study of cytotoxic CD8 clonotypes in ibrutinib-treated CLL. Assay used: immunoSEQ multiplex PCR; TCRdb lists only in-frame clones, some missing. The sample has approximately 160,000 clones; over 75% are singletons. The sequencing used PBMCs, collected at disease progression, from a patient treated with ibrutinib. These receptors all stem from a human donor with chronic lymphocytic leukemia.

The chain carries TRBV19 and TRBJ1-2; the D gene is possibly TRBD1 (5 bases). Germline assignment: CDR1 LNHDA and CDR2 SQIVND (reference sequence). The CDR3 runs 17 residues. Trimming shortened V by 4 bases and J by 4 bases, and 22 bases separated the two germline ends. The CDR3 loop is CASSRFRDLNMGYGYTF. As DNA, the CDR3 is TGTGCCAGTAGTAGGTTCCGGGACCTCAATATGGGCTATGGCTACACCTTC.

This chain uses TRBV5-8 with TRBJ2-1, with D maybe TRBD2 (5 bases). The germline CDR1 and CDR2 sequences are SGHTS and YDEGEE. This CDR3 has 14 residues. V was clipped by 0 bases and J by 10 bases, with 14 bases between them. DNA for the CDR3: TGTGCCAGCAGCTTGGACCCCTGGAGCGGAGAGCAGTTCTTC. It codes for CASSLDPWSGEQFF.

This clone was recorded only once. J is TRBJ2-7 and V is TRBV11-2; tentative D call: TRBD1 (5 bases). Germline lookup yields CDR1 SGHAT and CDR2 FQNNGV. This CDR3 has 15 amino acids. V shed 1 base and J shed 0 bases, with 10 bases lying between them. CDR3 amino acids: CASSLGAGNSYEQYF. The CDR3 coding sequence is TGTGCCAGCAGCTTAGGCGCAGGGAACTCCTACGAGCAGTACTTC.

The chain couples TRBV6-5 to TRBJ2-7; no clear D. From germline, CDR1 is MNHEY and CDR2 SVGAGI. Between the trimmed V and J ends, which lost 6 bases and 5 bases, there was a span of 20 bases. CDR3 length equals 15 residues. The chain's CDR3 is CASSYLFGSPDEQYF. The CDR3 nucleotides read TGTGCCAGCAGCTACCTTTTCGGATCCCCGGACGAGCAGTACTTC.